Below are 14 T cell receptor beta chains sequenced from a single sample in a study of CD8 T cells in Susac syndrome. Reverse transcription of roughly 0.5 to 1 ug RNA was carried out with random hexamers. TCRdb ran MiXCR on the immunoSEQ multiplex PCR reads and lists one entry per CDR3 protein. The sample records 100,000 to 150,000 distinct CDR3 sequences, 93% being singletons. The specimen was CD8+ T cells from PBMCs. These receptors came from a human donor with multiple sclerosis.

The gene calls are TRBV9 and TRBJ1-4; D perhaps matches TRBD1 (5 bases). This CDR3 has 15 residues. The V gene's germline CDR1 is SGDLS and CDR2 YYNGEE. Trimming took 3 bases from V and 5 from J, leaving 14 bases between them. The CDR3 DNA reads TGTGCCAGCAGCGCCACAGGCGCGGAGAATGAAAAACTGTTTTTT. Protein product: CASSATGAENEKLFF.

The V and J genes are TRBV27 and TRBJ1-5; D call uncertain. This CDR3 is built from 14 residues. Germline V gives CDR1 MNHEY, CDR2 SMNVEV (reference sequence). V dropped 0 bases and J dropped 0 bases, with 3 bases sitting between them. CDR3 DNA sequence: TGTGCCAGCAGTTTATCGTTTAGCAATCAGCCCCAGCATTTT. Encoded protein: CASSLSFSNQPQHF.

J is TRBJ2-1 and V is TRBV12-3 or TRBV12-4, with D maybe TRBD2 (6 bases). V was pared by 3 bases and J by 3 bases, with 15 bases between. This CDR3 spans 16 amino acids. CDR3 nucleotide sequence: TGTGCCAGCAGTTTTCCCCGGGGCGGGGTCTACAATGAGCAGTTCTTC. Its translation is CASSFPRGGVYNEQFF.

The table lists this clonotype with a few counts. The V call is TRBV5-4, the J call TRBJ1-4; 7 positions agree with TRBD1. The CDR3 has 15 residues. V was pared by 4 bases and J by 0 bases, with 3 bases of the junction left unmatched. Germline V gene sequence: CDR1 SGHNT, CDR2 YYREEE (reference sequence). This CDR3 reads CASSPGTATNEKLFF. The CDR3 DNA follows: TGTGCCAGCAGCCCCGGGACAGCAACTAATGAAAAACTGTTTTTT.

J is TRBJ1-1 and V is TRBV10-3; D is possibly TRBD1 (6 bases). V was shortened by 10 bases and J by 0 bases, with 12 bases between the two germline ends. Germline CDR1 ENHRY, CDR2 SYGVKD. CDR3 length: 13 amino acids. CDR3 nucleotides: TGTGCCAGTAAAGGGGGAATGAACACTGAAGCTTTCTTT. Its translation: CASKGGMNTEAFF.

The chain recombines TRBV30 with TRBJ2-7; D remains unclear. CDR1 GTSNPN and CDR2 SVGIG come from the germline V gene (reference sequence). V was clipped by 1 base and J by 0 bases, with 10 bases between them. CDR3 length: 14 amino acids. This chain's CDR3 is CAWSEWKRSYEQYF. The DNA for the CDR3 is TGTGCCTGGAGTGAGTGGAAACGCTCCTACGAGCAGTACTTC. The full variable domain, completed using reference TRBV30 and TRBJ2-7, is SQTIHQWPATLVQPVGSPLSLECTVEGTSNPNLYWYRQAAGRGLQLLFYSVGIGQISSEVPQNLSASRPQDRQFILSSKKLLLSDSGFYLCAWSEWKRSYEQYFGPGTRLTVT.

This clonotype was found once. The chain combines TRBV9 with TRBJ2-3, with TRBD1 identical over 12 bases. This CDR3 spans 17 amino acids. V lost 1 base, J lost 5 bases, and 8 bases stayed unmatched. Germline V CDR1 and CDR2: SGDLS, YYNGEE. This CDR3 reads CASSVSGGTGGEDTQYF. The DNA of the CDR3 is TGTGCCAGCAGCGTATCCGGCGGGACAGGGGGCGAAGATACGCAGTATTTT.

This chain uses TRBV7-2 with TRBJ2-7; 7 bases fit TRBD1. Germline trimming cut 1 base from V and 3 bases from J; bases unmatched to any gene: 12. From germline, CDR1 is SGHTA and CDR2 FQGNSA. This CDR3 comprises 17 residues. Here the CDR3 reads CASSLGVNGQAGYEQYV. The CDR3 DNA sequence: TGTGCCAGCAGCTTAGGGGTTAATGGACAGGCGGGCTACGAGCAGTACGTC.

The table lists this clonotype with a count of one. The chain is built from TRBV10-3 and TRBJ2-1; 15 bases match TRBD2. The CDR3 covers 18 residues. Germline lookup yields CDR1 ENHRY and CDR2 SYGVKD. Unmatched junction bases numbered 7, after V lost 3 bases and J lost 4 bases. CDR3 nucleotides: TGTGCCATCAGTGATCTCCGGACTAGCGGGAGGGAATACAATGAGCAGTTCTTC. It specifies CAISDLRTSGREYNEQFF.

The chain carries TRBV5-4 and TRBJ1-3; the D is unclear. Trimming pared 0 bases from V and 4 bases from J, leaving 11 bases between. The CDR3 consists of 15 residues. CDR1 is SGHNT, CDR2 YYREEE, per germline (reference sequence). The CDR3 sequence is CASSLDPGSGNTIYF. In DNA, the CDR3 is TGTGCCAGCAGCTTGGATCCGGGCTCCGGAAACACCATATATTTT.

As DNA, the CDR3 is TGTGCCACCAGCAGCCGGACAGAGGGAGGCTACACCTTC. This codes for CATSSRTEGGYTF. The chain recombines TRBV15 with TRBJ1-2; weak D call: TRBD1 (6 bases). The CDR3 is 13 residues long. Germline V gives CDR1 LNHNV, CDR2 YYDKDF (reference sequence). The V gene lost 3 bases and the J gene lost 8 bases, with 13 bases spanning the gap. Full variable domain (outside the CDR3, taken from reference TRBV15 and TRBJ1-2): DAMVIQNPRYQVTQFGKPVTLSCSQTLNHNVMYWYQQKSSQAPKLLFHYYDKDFNNEADTPDNFQSRRPNTSFCFLDIRSPGLGDTAMYLCATSSRTEGGYTFGSGTRLTVV.

This rearrangement joins TRBV11-2 to TRBJ2-3; D not resolved. Trimming removed 2 bases at V and 4 bases at J, with 28 bases between. Germline V CDR1 and CDR2: SGHAT, FQNNGV. The CDR3 runs to 20 residues. In DNA form, the CDR3 reads TGTGCCAGCAGCTTATTTGGTCTATCGTTGGACCCCGATTGGGCAGATACGCAGTATTTT. This codes for CASSLFGLSLDPDWADTQYF.

This chain links TRBV24-1 with TRBJ2-1; 9 nucleotides match TRBD2. CDR3 length equals 17 residues. Trimming took 4 bases from V and 4 from J; bases not matched to a gene: 10. Germline CDR1 is KGHDR and CDR2 is SFDVKD. The CDR3 DNA follows: TGTGCCACCAGTGACCCAACGACTAGCGGATTATACAATGAGCAGTTCTTC. Protein sequence: CATSDPTTSGLYNEQFF.

V usage is TRBV7-9 and J usage is TRBJ2-4; D is ambiguous. Germline V gives CDR1 SEHNR, CDR2 FQNEAQ (reference sequence). The CDR3 has 14 residues. V shed 5 bases and J shed 3 bases, with 11 bases lying between them. CDR3 DNA sequence: TGTGCCAGCAGCCCAGCAGGCCGCAAAAACATTCAGTACTTC. Its translation: CASSPAGRKNIQYF.